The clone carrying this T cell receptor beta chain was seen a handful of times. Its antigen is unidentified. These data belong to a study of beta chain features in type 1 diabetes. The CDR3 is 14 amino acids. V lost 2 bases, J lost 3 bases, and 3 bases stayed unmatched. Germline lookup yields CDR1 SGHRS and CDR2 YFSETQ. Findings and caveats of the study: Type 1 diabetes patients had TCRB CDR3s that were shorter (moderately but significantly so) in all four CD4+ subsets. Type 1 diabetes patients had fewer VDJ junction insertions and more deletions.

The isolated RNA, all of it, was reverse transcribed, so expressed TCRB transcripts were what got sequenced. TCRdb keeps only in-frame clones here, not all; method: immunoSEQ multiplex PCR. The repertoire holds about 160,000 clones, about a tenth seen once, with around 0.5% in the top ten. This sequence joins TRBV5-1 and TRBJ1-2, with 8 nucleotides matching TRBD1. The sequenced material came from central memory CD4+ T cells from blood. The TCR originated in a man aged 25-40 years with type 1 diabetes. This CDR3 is CASSLTTGDYGYTF. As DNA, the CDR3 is TGCGCCAGCAGCTTAACGACAGGGGACTATGGCTACACCTTC.